The 14 T cell receptor beta chains reported below all come from one sample, sequenced in a study of T cells after yellow fever vaccination. TCRdb re-called the 5' RACE reads through MiXCR, storing one row per CDR3 protein. This sample carries 450,000 to 600,000 distinct CDR3 sequences, approximately 13% of them seen once, and the ten largest clones take around an eighth. The sample in question was PBMCs, obtained on the day of the yellow fever booster vaccination. The source is a man aged 25-40 years who received the YFV17D yellow fever vaccine.

The V gene is TRBV2, the J gene TRBJ1-4, with 7 positions matching TRBD1. The CDR3 loop spans 14 amino acids. The trim removed 6 bases at V and 6 bases at J, leaving 7 bases unmatched. Germline CDR1 reads SNHLY; CDR2 reads FYNNEI. The CDR3 region has the DNA TGTGCCAGCAGGATAAACAGGGGAGATGAAAAACTGTTTTTT. It yields the protein CASRINRGDEKLFF.

The chain has TRBV28 and TRBJ2-7; D assignment may be TRBD1 or TRBD2 (5 bases each). V shed 8 bases and J shed 3 bases, with 14 bases lying between them. The CDR3 has 13 residues. Germline V gene data show CDR1 as MDHEN and CDR2 as SYDVKM. The CDR3 sequence is CASAQPGSYEQYF. The CDR3 nucleotides read TGTGCCAGCGCCCAGCCAGGGAGCTACGAGCAGTACTTC.

In nucleotides, the CDR3 is TGTGCCAGCAGCTTCCCGGGAGAACACACAGATACGCAGTATTTT. This translates into CASSFPGEHTDTQYF. The chain couples TRBV7-9 to TRBJ2-3; D perhaps matches TRBD2 (6 bases). Between the trimmed V and J ends, which lost 3 bases and 2 bases, there was a span of 12 bases. CDR3 length: 15 residues. Looked up from germline, CDR1 is SEHNR and CDR2 is FQNEAQ (reference sequence).

The V call is TRBV5-1, the J call TRBJ2-1, with D possibly matching TRBD1 (5 bases). Looked up from germline, CDR1 is SGHRS and CDR2 is YFSETQ. The CDR3 has 12 amino acids. Trimming shortened V by 5 bases and J by 7 bases, and 10 bases separated the two germline ends. The CDR3 loop is CASSEGVNEQFF. The DNA for the CDR3 is TGCGCCAGCAGTGAAGGGGTAAATGAGCAGTTCTTC.

The chain is built from TRBV6-1 and TRBJ1-1; D is uncertain. This CDR3 has 14 amino acids. Germline V CDR1 and CDR2: MNHNS, SASEGT. V dropped 10 bases and J dropped 3 bases, with 18 bases sitting between them. The CDR3 is CATIRRAPDTEAFF. The CDR3 bases are TGTGCCACCATCAGGAGGGCGCCGGACACTGAAGCTTTCTTT.

This clonotype turned up a few times. The J gene is TRBJ2-7, the V gene TRBV7-2, with a weak D call TRBD2 (6 bases). V lost 3 bases, J lost 0 bases, and 12 bases lay in between. The CDR3 is 15 amino acids. The germline CDR1 and CDR2 sequences are SGHTA and FQGNSA. CDR3 loop: CASSFGTASSYEQYF. In nucleotides, the CDR3 is TGTGCCAGCAGCTTCGGGACTGCCAGCTCCTACGAGCAGTACTTC.

This rearrangement joins TRBV7-8 to TRBJ2-1; the D gene is possibly TRBD1 (6 bases). V shed 7 bases and J shed 6 bases, with 16 bases lying between them. This CDR3 has 14 residues. CDR1 and CDR2 (germline): SGHVS, FQNEAQ. The CDR3 is CASTQGTTSNEQFF. CDR3 coding DNA: TGTGCCAGCACGCAGGGGACAACAAGCAATGAGCAGTTCTTC.

This clonotype was counted between two and nine times. The gene calls are TRBV6-2 or TRBV6-3 and TRBJ2-2; TRBD2 might be the D (5 bases). Per the germline V gene, CDR1 is MNHEY and CDR2 is SVGEGT. Deletions cut 5 bases from V and 1 base from J, with 11 bases between. The CDR3 runs to 15 residues. The CDR3: CASSIRGKNTGELFF. The CDR3, as DNA: TGTGCCAGCAGTATTCGAGGGAAGAACACCGGGGAGCTGTTTTTT.

J is TRBJ1-3 and V is TRBV7-6; D might be TRBD1 (5 bases). The ends were cut back, 2 bases at V and 0 bases at J, with 14 bases in the middle. CDR3 length: 17 amino acids. CDR1 SGHVS and CDR2 FNYEAQ come from the germline V gene. The DNA for the CDR3 is TGTGCCAGCAGCTTAACCGGGACCGCAAGCTCTGGAAACACCATATATTTT. Protein: CASSLTGTASSGNTIYF.

This clonotype was detected a few times. The junction shows a germline mismatch at one end, possibly a read error. This chain links TRBV28 with TRBJ2-6; D is perhaps TRBD1 or TRBD2 (5 bases each). CDR1 MDHEN and CDR2 SYDVKM come from the germline V gene. CDR3 length: 14 amino acids. DNA for the CDR3: TGTGCCTGCAGGGAGCCTGCGATCGGCAACGTCCTGACTTTC. Translating it yields CACREPAIGNVLTF.

V is TRBV27 and J is TRBJ2-7; possibly TRBD2 for D (5 bases). V was cut by 4 bases and J by 6 bases, with 16 bases left in between. Germline-derived CDR1 and CDR2 are MNHEY and SMNVEV (reference sequence). The CDR3 has 14 residues. The CDR3 spells CASSSADSPGEQYF. CDR3 bases: TGTGCCAGCAGTTCAGCGGACTCCCCCGGCGAGCAGTACTTC.

The table lists this clonotype with a few counts. The V gene is TRBV20-1, the J gene TRBJ2-3, with D possibly being TRBD1 or TRBD2 (7 bases each). From germline, CDR1 is DFQATT and CDR2 SNEGSKA (reference sequence). V was shortened by 3 bases and J by 4 bases, with 14 bases between the two germline ends. The CDR3 covers 14 residues. The CDR3 nucleotides are TGCAGTGCTAGTTCCAGGGGGAGGGCAGATACGCAGTATTTT. Translating gives CSASSRGRADTQYF.

This rearrangement joins TRBV29-1 to TRBJ2-7; 7 nucleotides align to TRBD2. The CDR3 is 13 residues long. Trimming cost V 4 bases and J 8 bases; bases outside gene matches: 11. Germline CDR1 reads SQVTM; CDR2 reads ANQGSEA. CDR3 DNA sequence: TGCAGCGTTGGGGCCGATGCGGGGGTGCAGCAGTACTTC. Translation: CSVGADAGVQQYF.

The genes are TRBV15 and TRBJ2-2; D might be TRBD2 (7 bases). The V and J ends lost 8 bases and 5 bases respectively, with 21 bases between them. In germline, CDR1 is LNHNV, CDR2 YYDKDF (reference sequence). This CDR3 is 16 amino acids long. CDR3 DNA: TGTGCCACCGGAAGGGGGGGGACCTCGTGGACCGGGGAGCTGTTTTTT. This encodes CATGRGGTSWTGELFF.